This TCR beta chain was sequenced in a study of blood T cells in healthy people across ages. Researchers collected about 9.1 milliliters of peripheral blood from every single donor. V lost 4 bases, J lost 4 bases, and 11 bases lay in between. The CDR3 has 14 amino acids. Germline CDR1 reads SQVTM; CDR2 reads ANQGSEA. For the second PCR, which ran for roughly 6 to 12 cycles, a sample-barcoded 5' primer and a J-beta primer mix were used. Each cDNA molecule received a tag from a template-switch adaptor that had 12 random nucleotides. TCRdb re-called the 5' RACE reads through MiXCR, storing one row per CDR3 protein. The sample has a few hundred thousand distinct CDR3 sequences, 50% to 60% seen once; the top ten hold under 65%. This clonotype was seen at least ten times. Its matching antigen is unknown. Study-level points and caveats: Diversity was higher, and naive CD4+ cells more numerous, in long-lived donors than in aged donors. Per million T cells, TCR beta diversity dropped about linearly as age rose.

The sequencing sample was made of blood. The gene calls are TRBV29-1 and TRBJ2-6; D might be TRBD2 (5 bases). The clonotype comes from a man aged 55 to 69 in good health. As DNA, the CDR3 is TGCAGCGTTGGAACGGCGGGCGGGGCCAACGTCCTGACTTTC. It translates to CSVGTAGGANVLTF.